This is a list of T cell receptor beta chains from one sample in a study of cytomegalovirus exposure and HLA in healthy donors. Sequencing was performed with immunoSEQ multiplex PCR; in TCRdb, only in-frame clones are kept and a portion is missing. This table holds more than 95,000 clones, about 78% found once. The sample taken for sequencing was PBMCs. These TCRs come from a man in his thirties or forties in good health and CMV-seronegative. Each CDR3 is given with its conserved first and last residue. D genes are given only for firm matches. Size is omitted from some rows. Given values are once, few, many or a class for expanded clones.

V	size	D	J	DNA	CDR3
TRBV5-1	-	-	TRBJ2-7	TGCGCCAGCAGCTTGGACTCCACGCGGTTCTACGAGCAGTACTTC	CASSLDSTRFYEQYF
TRBV15	-	TRBD1	TRBJ1-2	TGTGCCACCAGCATAGGGACAGGGGCTGAGTATGGCTACACCTTC	CATSIGTGAEYGYTF
TRBV27	-	-	TRBJ1-1	TGTGCCAGCAGCAAGCGAGGGGGGAACACTGAAGCTTTCTTT	CASSKRGGNTEAFF
TRBV5-1	-	-	TRBJ2-7	TGCGCCAGCAGCTTGGCGGGGAGCTCCTACGAGCAGTACTTC	CASSLAGSSYEQYF
TRBV7-2	-	TRBD2	TRBJ2-1	TGTGCCAGCAGCTTAGGTAGCGGGGGGAACAATGAGCAGTTCTTC	CASSLGSGGNNEQFF
TRBV28	-	TRBD1	TRBJ1-1	TGTGCCAGCAGTCCCCCGGGACAGATGAACACTGAAGCTTTCTTT	CASSPPGQMNTEAFF
TRBV7-2	-	TRBD1	TRBJ2-1	TGTGCCAGCAGCTTTTGGGGATACAGGGGTACAGACAATGAGCAGTTCTTC	CASSFWGYRGTDNEQFF
TRBV5-6	once	-	TRBJ2-2	TGTGCCAGCAGCTTGTGGGTTCGCCGGGACAAGAAATCCGGGGAGCTGTTTTTT	CASSLWVRRDKKSGELFF
TRBV6-5	-	TRBD1	TRBJ1-6	TGTGCCAGCAGTTACGGGGACAGGAGGCCTTCACCCCTCCACTTT	CASSYGDRRPSPLHF
TRBV6-1	few	-	TRBJ2-4	TGTGCCAGCAGTGACAGGGGCGAAAACATTCAGTACTTC	CASSDRGENIQYF
TRBV5-4	few	TRBD1	TRBJ1-1	TGTGCCAGCAGCCCACGACAGGGGGCAATGAACACTGAAGCTTTCTTT	CASSPRQGAMNTEAFF
TRBV19	-	TRBD1	TRBJ1-1	TGTGCCAGTACCCAACAGGGGACGCGGAACACTGAAGCTTTCTTT	CASTQQGTRNTEAFF
TRBV28	-	-	TRBJ2-3	TGTGGCACGTGCAGGGCGATAGATACGCAGTATTTT	CGTCRAIDTQYF
TRBV7-9	-	-	TRBJ2-2	TGTGCCAGCAGATCGGGGTTTGGTACCGGGGAGCTGTTTTTT	CASRSGFGTGELFF
TRBV18	-	-	TRBJ2-5	TGTGCCAGCTCCCCCCCGGCGGTTGGGACCCAGTACTTC	CASSPPAVGTQYF
TRBV7-2	-	TRBD2	TRBJ2-2	TGTGCCAGCAGTCGACTAGCGGGGTCCGTTCTTACCGGGGAGCTGTTTTTT	CASSRLAGSVLTGELFF
TRBV7-2	-	TRBD1	TRBJ2-7	TGTGCCAGCAGCTTAGCTGGCGGGCGGACAGGGGGAATCGAGCAGTACTTC	CASSLAGGRTGGIEQYF
TRBV19	-	-	TRBJ2-7	TGTGCCAGTGCGGGGACAGCAGTCTACGAGCAGTACTTC	CASAGTAVYEQYF
TRBV4-1	-	-	TRBJ2-1	TGCGCCAGCAGCCAGGAAGGAGGGCCGTTTGGGCAGTTCTTC	CASSQEGGPFGQFF
TRBV6-5	-	TRBD1	TRBJ2-7	TGTGCCAGCAGTTACCGACGACAGGGCTACGAGCAGTACTTC	CASSYRRQGYEQYF
TRBV7-7	few	TRBD1	TRBJ2-1	TGTGCCAGCAGCCCCGGGACAGGGGGTTACAATGAGCAGTTCTTC	CASSPGTGGYNEQFF
TRBV10-3	-	TRBD1	TRBJ2-7	TGTGCCATCAGGGGACCGGGACAGGGCTCCTACGAGCAGTACTTC	CAIRGPGQGSYEQYF
TRBV9	-	-	TRBJ1-2	TGTGCCAGCAGCGTAGGGGAGGCCGCAATTCCCTATGGCTACACCTTC	CASSVGEAAIPYGYTF
TRBV5-4	-	TRBD2	TRBJ2-7	TGTGCCAGCAGCCTAGAAATAGCGGGGCATGCCTACGAGCAGTACTTC	CASSLEIAGHAYEQYF
TRBV25-1	-	-	TRBJ2-3	TGTGCTCATGGCGGGGCCAACACAGATACGCAGTATTTT	CAHGGANTDTQYF
TRBV30	-	-	TRBJ2-7	TGTGCCTGGAGTGGCGGGGCGCGGCAGTACTTC	CAWSGGARQYF
TRBV7-8	once	TRBD2	TRBJ2-1	TGTGCCAGCAGCTTACGTCGGGGGGGTCAAAACTCCTACAATGAGCAGTTCTTC	CASSLRRGGQNSYNEQFF
TRBV5-4	-	-	TRBJ2-2	TGTGCCAGCAGCTTTTGGACAAGCACCGGGGAGCTGTTTTTT	CASSFWTSTGELFF
TRBV27	-	TRBD2	TRBJ2-7	TGTGCCAGCAAGGGACTAGCGGGAGTCAATGCCTACGAGCAGTACTTC	CASKGLAGVNAYEQYF
TRBV7-9	-	-	TRBJ2-7	TGTGCCAGCAGCCCCAACTACGAGCAGTACTTC	CASSPNYEQYF
TRBV6-4	few	TRBD2	TRBJ2-5	TGTGCCAGCAGTGACTCCGGAGCGGGAGGCCCGGAGACCCAGTACTTC	CASSDSGAGGPETQYF
TRBV4-3	-	-	TRBJ2-7	TGCGCCAGCAGCCAAGCTGGGGGACACGACGAGCAGTACTTC	CASSQAGGHDEQYF
TRBV5-4	once	TRBD2	TRBJ2-2	TGTGCCAGCAGCTTGGCGGGGGGGCCGGCCGGGGAGCTGTTTTTT	CASSLAGGPAGELFF
TRBV27	-	TRBD2	TRBJ2-1	TGTGCCAGCAATCTTCTAGAGCGGGAGTATGACAATGAGCAGTTCTTC	CASNLLEREYDNEQFF
TRBV14	few	-	TRBJ1-2	TGTGCCAGCAGCCGCGGGGGCCTCAGTGGCTACACCTTC	CASSRGGLSGYTF
TRBV13	-	-	TRBJ1-5	TGTGCCAGCAGCTCGGGACAATACAATAGGCCCCAGCATTTT	CASSSGQYNRPQHF
TRBV4-3	once	-	TRBJ1-2	TGCGCCAGCAGCCAAGACAGCGGCAACTATGGCTACACCTTC	CASSQDSGNYGYTF
TRBV10-3	-	-	TRBJ1-3	TGTGCCATCAGTGATCGGCGGTACTCTGGAAACACCATATATTTT	CAISDRRYSGNTIYF
TRBV5-1	few	-	TRBJ1-1	TGCGCCAGCAGCTTAGAACAGACCTCGGGGGCTTTCTTT	CASSLEQTSGAFF
TRBV7-2	few	-	TRBJ2-3	TGTGCCAGCAGCTTAGGGGCTGGCCCGGGATATACGCAGTATTTT	CASSLGAGPGYTQYF
TRBV9	-	-	TRBJ1-1	TGTGCCAGCAGCGTATCCGGGATGAACACTGAAGCTTTCTTT	CASSVSGMNTEAFF
TRBV28	-	TRBD1	TRBJ2-7	TGTGCCAGCAGTTTACCCATGGGGACAGGGTCGTACGAGCAGTACTTC	CASSLPMGTGSYEQYF
TRBV5-1	-	TRBD2	TRBJ2-3	TGCGCCAGCAGCTTACTAGCGGTACGCACAGATACGCAGTATTTT	CASSLLAVRTDTQYF
TRBV7-2	-	TRBD2	TRBJ2-5	TGTGCCAGCAGCCCCGGGACTACGAAGTACTTC	CASSPGTTKYF
TRBV6-5	-	TRBD2	TRBJ2-7	TGTGCCAGCAGACCGACTAGCGGAGACGGGGGCGAGCAGTACTTC	CASRPTSGDGGEQYF
TRBV5-8	-	-	TRBJ2-6	TGTGCCAGCAGCTTGAAACTTTTCTCTGGGGCCAACGTCCTGACTTTC	CASSLKLFSGANVLTF
TRBV12-5	-	-	TRBJ2-3	TGTGCTAGTGGTTTAATAGGCACAGATACGCAGTATTTT	CASGLIGTDTQYF
TRBV2	-	TRBD2	TRBJ2-7	TGTGCCAGCAGTGATCCCCCGGTAGCGGGAGGGTATTACGAGCAGTACTTC	CASSDPPVAGGYYEQYF